These 11 T cell receptor beta chains share one sample of origin, sequenced in a study. Via MiXCR, TCRdb re-called the RT-PCR reads, giving one row per CDR3 protein. The repertoire consists of fewer than 800,000 distinct CDR3 sequences, with 14% occurring once and the leading ten covering 3.6%. Sequencing was done on a sample of memory CD4+ T cells from blood. These receptors all come from a female donor in good health, serving as a healthy control.

The chain recombines TRBV12-3 or TRBV12-4 with TRBJ2-1, with D maybe TRBD1 (6 bases). This CDR3 is 16 amino acids long. V lost 7 bases, J lost 0 bases, and 16 bases lay in between. The CDR3 DNA follows: TGTGCCAGCAATCCACAGGGCTACTCCTCCTACAATGAGCAGTTCTTC. Translation gives CASNPQGYSSYNEQFF.

This clonotype was detected only a few times. The chain uses TRBV6-1 and TRBJ1-1, with a tentative D call TRBD1 (5 bases). Germline-derived CDR1 and CDR2 are MNHNS and SASEGT. V dropped 5 bases and J dropped 8 bases, with 18 bases sitting between them. The CDR3 contains 14 residues. CDR3 residues: CASSRISRDPEAFF. The CDR3 nucleotides are TGTGCCAGCAGTAGAATATCCCGGGACCCCGAAGCTTTCTTT.

J is TRBJ2-7 and V is TRBV5-1; D is possibly TRBD1 (6 bases). The ends were cut back, 4 bases at V and 0 bases at J, with 14 bases in the middle. Germline values: CDR1 SGHRS, CDR2 YFSETQ. The CDR3 runs 15 residues. The CDR3 is CASSRGQSSSYEQYF. The CDR3 nucleotides are TGCGCCAGCAGCCGCGGACAGTCGAGCTCCTACGAGCAGTACTTC.

This clonotype was counted between two and nine times. The rearrangement uses TRBV6-1 and TRBJ2-3; 8 nucleotides line up with TRBD1. The V gene end was trimmed by 6 bases and the J gene end by 3 bases; junction bases not matched to a gene: 2. CDR1 and CDR2 (germline): MNHNS, SASEGT. The CDR3 has 13 amino acids. The CDR3, as DNA: TGTGCCAGCAGGGACAGGGATACAGATACGCAGTATTTT. It yields the protein CASRDRDTDTQYF.

The V and J genes are TRBV6-2 or TRBV6-3 and TRBJ2-5; TRBD1 is a possible D gene (5 bases). V was clipped by 8 bases and J by 4 bases, with 11 bases between them. The CDR3 is 12 amino acids. The V gene's germline CDR1 is MNHEY and CDR2 SVGEGT. This CDR3 is CASAIRGETQYF. The DNA of the CDR3 is TGTGCCAGCGCAATAAGGGGAGAGACCCAGTACTTC.

The table lists this clonotype with a few counts. V gene TRBV12-3 or TRBV12-4 combines with J gene TRBJ2-1; 13 bases are shared with TRBD2. This CDR3 has 15 residues. V dropped 5 bases and J dropped 10; count of bases not matched to a gene: 8. CDR3 DNA sequence: TGTGCCAGCAGTCATCGACTAGCGGGGGGTCGGGAGCAGTTCTTC. The encoded protein is CASSHRLAGGREQFF.

This sequence joins TRBV9 and TRBJ2-1, with TRBD2 matching 9 bases. CDR1 and CDR2 from the germline V gene are SGDLS and YYNGEE. The CDR3 length is 17 residues. Trimming cost V 0 bases and J 8 bases; bases outside gene matches: 12. CDR3 residues: CASSVGGSGGSRDEQFF. CDR3 sequence (DNA): TGTGCCAGCAGCGTAGGTGGTAGCGGGGGAAGTAGGGATGAGCAGTTCTTC.

A few counts support this clonotype. The chain couples TRBV10-3 to TRBJ2-2; no definite D call. The V gene lost 7 bases and the J gene lost 6 bases, with 12 bases spanning the gap. The CDR3 is 13 amino acids. CDR1 is ENHRY and CDR2 is SYGVKD in the germline V gene. In DNA form, the CDR3 reads TGTGCCATCACCTTGGATCCCGCCGGGGAGCTGTTTTTT. Translated, it gives CAITLDPAGELFF.

Notes on this clonotype: A junction end diverges from the germline sequence, so it may reflect a read error. The rearrangement uses TRBV12-3 or TRBV12-4 and TRBJ1-1; D unresolved. The CDR3 is 12 residues long. The CDR3 DNA sequence: TGTGCCAGCAGTTGGGCGAACAGTGAAGCTTTCTTT. Translating gives CASSWANSEAFF.

The chain combines TRBV28 with TRBJ2-3, with D tentatively TRBD2 (5 bases). The CDR3 is 12 residues long. Looked up from germline, CDR1 is MDHEN and CDR2 is SYDVKM. V lost 6 bases and J 12 bases, leaving 16 bases between the germline ends. The CDR3 loop is CASSPDYKYQYF. The CDR3 coding sequence is TGTGCCAGCAGCCCAGACTACAAATACCAGTATTTT.

The chain couples TRBV10-3 to TRBJ1-5; D not certain. Germline V lookup: CDR1 ENHRY, CDR2 SYGVKD. V lost 6 bases, J lost 3 bases, and 6 bases lay in between. The CDR3 covers 12 residues. The CDR3 DNA sequence: TGTGCCATCAGAGCGGACAATCAGCCCCAGCATTTT. Translated, it gives CAIRADNQPQHF.